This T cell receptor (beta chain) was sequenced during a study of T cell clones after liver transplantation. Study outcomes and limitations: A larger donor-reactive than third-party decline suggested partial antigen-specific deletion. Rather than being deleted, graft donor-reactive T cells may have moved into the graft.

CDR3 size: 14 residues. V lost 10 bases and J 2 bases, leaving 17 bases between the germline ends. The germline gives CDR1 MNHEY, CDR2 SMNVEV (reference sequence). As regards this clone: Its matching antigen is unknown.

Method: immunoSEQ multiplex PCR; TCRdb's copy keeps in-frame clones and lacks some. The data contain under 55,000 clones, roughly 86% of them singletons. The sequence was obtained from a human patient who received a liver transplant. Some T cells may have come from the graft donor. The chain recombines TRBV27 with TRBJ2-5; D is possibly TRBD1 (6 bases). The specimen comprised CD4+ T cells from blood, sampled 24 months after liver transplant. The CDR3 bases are TGTGCCACGCGAGGGGGAAAGCTACAAGAGACCCAGTACTTC. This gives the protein CATRGGKLQETQYF.